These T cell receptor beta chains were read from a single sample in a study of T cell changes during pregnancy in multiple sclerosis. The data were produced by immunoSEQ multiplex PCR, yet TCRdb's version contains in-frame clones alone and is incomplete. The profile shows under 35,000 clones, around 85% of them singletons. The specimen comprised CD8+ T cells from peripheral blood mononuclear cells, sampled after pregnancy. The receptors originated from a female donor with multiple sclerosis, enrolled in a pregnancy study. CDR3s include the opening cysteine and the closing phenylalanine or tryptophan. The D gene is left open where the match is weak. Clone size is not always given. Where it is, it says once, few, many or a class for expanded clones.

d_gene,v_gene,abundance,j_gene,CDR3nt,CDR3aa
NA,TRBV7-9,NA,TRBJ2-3,TGTGCCAGCAGCTTACCGTCTACAGATACGCAGTATTTT,CASSLPSTDTQYF
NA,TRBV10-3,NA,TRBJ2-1,TGTGCCATCAGTGACGGAGGGGGCGGCTATAGCTCCTACAATGAGCAGTTCTTC,CAISDGGGGYSSYNEQFF
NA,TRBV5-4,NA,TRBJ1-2,TGTGCCAGCAGCTGGGGGGGGGAGAAAAGCTATGGCTACACCTTC,CASSWGGEKSYGYTF
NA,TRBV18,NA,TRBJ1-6,TGTGCCAGCTCCCGCGCTGCCTATAATTCACCCCTCCACTTT,CASSRAAYNSPLHF
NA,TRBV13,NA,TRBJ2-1,TGTGCCAGCAGCTTAGCACCGGGGAGCAATGAGCAGTTCTTC,CASSLAPGSNEQFF
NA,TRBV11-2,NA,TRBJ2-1,TGTGCCAGCAGCCTAGCCTCAGGATTCTCCTACAATGAGCAGTTCTTC,CASSLASGFSYNEQFF
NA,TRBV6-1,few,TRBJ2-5,TGTGCCAGCAGTGAACTAGCCGGGGGAGGAGAGACCCAGTACTTC,CASSELAGGGETQYF
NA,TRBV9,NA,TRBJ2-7,TGTGCCAGCAGCGTAGGAGATGGGGCGGCCCACGAGCAGTACTTC,CASSVGDGAAHEQYF
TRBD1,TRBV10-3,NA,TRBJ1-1,TGTGCCATCACCCCCGGACAGGGGACAAGAACTGAAGCTTTCTTT,CAITPGQGTRTEAFF
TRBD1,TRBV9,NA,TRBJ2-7,TGTGCCAGCAGCGTCGGGACAGGCCCCTACGAGCAGTACTTC,CASSVGTGPYEQYF
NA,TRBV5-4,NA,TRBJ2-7,TGTGCCCGCCTCGTGGACAGTCAAGGGAGCGAGCAGTACTTC,CARLVDSQGSEQYF
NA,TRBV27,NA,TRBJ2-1,TGTGCCAGCAGTTTTAGGGGGGGCTCAAGCAATGAGCAGTTCTTC,CASSFRGGSSNEQFF
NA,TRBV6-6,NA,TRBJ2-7,TGTGCCAGCAGTTACTCAACGGTCCCTGACGAGCAGTACTTC,CASSYSTVPDEQYF
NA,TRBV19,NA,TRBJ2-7,TGTGCCACCTCGGGGAAATTCTACGAGCAGTACTTC,CATSGKFYEQYF